These 5 T cell receptor beta chains were sequenced from one sample in a study of shared clonotypes between healthy human individuals. The method was immunoSEQ multiplex PCR; TCRdb's version includes in-frame clones alone and lacks a portion of them. Of approximately 640,000 clones in the sample, roughly 91% were seen once. Sequences were obtained from memory CD8+ T cells from PBMCs. The subset: CD45RO+ cells pooled with CCR7-negative TemRA cells. These receptor sequences come from a man between 18 and 29 years old in good health. Some clones in this sample may be carry-over from other donors' samples.

This clone was observed once. The chain has TRBV28 and TRBJ2-1, with D possibly being TRBD1 (5 bases). Germline CDR1 and CDR2: MDHEN and SYDVKM. The CDR3 covers 14 residues. Between the trimmed V and J ends, which lost 6 bases and 1 base, there was a span of 10 bases. The CDR3 reads CASRRGESYNEQFF. The DNA for the CDR3 is TGTGCCAGCAGAAGGGGCGAGTCCTACAATGAGCAGTTCTTC.

This chain links TRBV2 with TRBJ2-5; TRBD2 matches 11 bases. The trim removed 6 bases at V and 5 bases at J, leaving 8 bases unmatched. Germline V lookup: CDR1 SNHLY, CDR2 FYNNEI. The CDR3 extends over 15 amino acids. The CDR3 sequence is CASSPPGLAVETQYF. Written as DNA, the CDR3 is TGTGCCAGCAGCCCCCCGGGACTAGCGGTTGAGACCCAGTACTTC. The whole variable domain, remainder taken from reference TRBV2 and TRBJ2-5, is EPEVTQTPSHQVTQMGQEVILRCVPISNHLYFYWYRQILGQKVEFLVSFYNNEISEKSEIFDDQFSVERPDGSNFTLKIRSTKLEDSAMYFCASSPPGLAVETQYFGPGTRLLVL.

The rearrangement links TRBV12-5 to TRBJ2-3; 11 bases line up with TRBD2. With V trimmed by 5 bases and J by 4 bases, 11 bases remained unmatched. Germline V gene lookup returns CDR1 LGHNT and CDR2 FRNRAP. The CDR3 is 17 residues long. CDR3 amino acids: CASGHSGRVPPADTQYF. Here the CDR3 DNA reads TGTGCTAGTGGTCATAGCGGGAGGGTCCCGCCAGCAGATACGCAGTATTTT.

The rearrangement links TRBV14 to TRBJ2-1; D is ambiguous. Germline V lookup: CDR1 SGHDN, CDR2 FVKESK. The CDR3 sequence is 13 residues long. V lost 1 base, J lost 4 bases, and 5 bases lay in between. The CDR3 region has the DNA TGTGCCAGCAGCCAAGGCCAGTACAATGAGCAGTTCTTC. Its protein is CASSQGQYNEQFF.

Concerning this clone: Additional DNA sequences in this sample encode the identical CDR3. The gene calls are TRBV7-9 and TRBJ2-5; possible D gene TRBD1, 6 bases. The CDR3 loop spans 13 amino acids. Germline V gene lookup returns CDR1 SEHNR and CDR2 FQNEAQ (reference sequence). V lost 1 base, J lost 5 bases, and 8 bases lay in between. CDR3 DNA sequence: TGTGCCAGCAGCTTAGGACAGGTTGAGACCCAGTACTTC. It codes for CASSLGQVETQYF.